This entry concerns a single TCR beta chain. These data belong to a study of T cells in Graves' hyperthyroidism and ophthalmopathy. Stable Graves' hyperthyroidism denoted no ophthalmopathy progression over 18 months. What was amplified from RNA transcripts were TCR beta CDR3 regions. HTBI primers were employed in a first-round RT-PCR of the TCR CDR3. In TCRdb, the multiplex PCR reads were re-called with MiXCR into one record per CDR3 protein. The table lists 340,000 or so distinct CDR3 sequences, around 16% of them singletons. The sample was blood. The clonotype was recovered from a man between 25 and 39 years old with Graves' hyperthyroidism.

Here the CDR3 reads CATRTSGITDTQYF. In DNA, the CDR3 is TGTGCCACCAGAACTAGCGGAATCACAGATACGCAGTATTTT. The chain joins TRBV24-1 to TRBJ2-3; 8 bases are a match to TRBD2. Trimming removed 7 bases from V and 2 bases from J; junction bases left unmatched: 4. The CDR3 has 14 amino acids. CDR1 KGHDR and CDR2 SFDVKD come from the germline V gene.